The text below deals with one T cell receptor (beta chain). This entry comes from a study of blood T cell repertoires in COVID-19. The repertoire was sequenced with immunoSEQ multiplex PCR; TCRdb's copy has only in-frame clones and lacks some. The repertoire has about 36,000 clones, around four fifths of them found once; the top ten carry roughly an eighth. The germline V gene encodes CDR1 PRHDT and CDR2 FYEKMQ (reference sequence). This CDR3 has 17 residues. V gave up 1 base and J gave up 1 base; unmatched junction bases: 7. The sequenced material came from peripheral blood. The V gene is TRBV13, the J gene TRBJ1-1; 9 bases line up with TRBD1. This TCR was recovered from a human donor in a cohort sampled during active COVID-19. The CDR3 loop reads CASSLALPTGGNTEAFF. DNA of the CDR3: TGTGCCAGCAGCTTAGCCCTTCCGACAGGGGGGAACACTGAAGCTTTCTTT.